This T cell receptor beta chain stems from a study of CD8+ T cells in alopecia areata. Study-level information: Treated patients were dosed with oral tofacitinib, taking 5 to 10 mg twice daily. Patients took tofacitinib for 6 to 18 months, followed by 6 drug-free months. Study findings and constraints: While tofacitinib was given, many expanded lesional clones persisted in scalp and blood.

RNA, once extracted, was reverse transcribed into cDNA for use as the sequencing template. Clones were read by immunoSEQ multiplex PCR, and TCRdb kept only the in-frame ones, dropping some. The table shows under 350,000 clones, with more than 45% occurring only once. V gave up 5 bases and J gave up 4 bases; unmatched junction bases: 6. The CDR3 totals 16 residues. Germline-derived CDR1 and CDR2 are SNHLY and FYNNEI. This clone was counted only a few times. Its antigen is currently unknown. Regarding treatment: oral pan-JAK inhibitor, 5-10 mg twice daily. This sequence originates from a human donor with alopecia areata. The V gene is TRBV2, the J gene TRBJ2-1; 12 nucleotides line up with TRBD2. The sequenced sample was CD4+ T cells sorted from blood, obtained at week 24, from a patient treated with tofacitinib. The CDR3 DNA follows: TGTGCCAGCAGTAGAGGACTAGCGGGGAGATACAATGAGCAGTTCTTC. This sequence encodes CASSRGLAGRYNEQFF.